One sample yielded the 2 T cell receptor beta chains listed below, sequenced in a study of T cell responses to AZD1222 COVID-19 vaccine (dated by TCRdb to about 2021). The library was prepared using the immunoSEQ multiplex PCR assay. Held by TCRdb, this immuneACCESS table contains in-frame sequences only and omits some clones. Under half of the omission traces to an unresolved V gene where checked; the cause of the rest is unknown. For this sample there are around 180,000 clones; 75% to 90% appear just once. Roughly 6% of the sample comes from the top ten. What the time point label conveys for this sample: baseline before first vaccination. The specimen was peripheral blood, collected on day 0 of AZD1222 vaccination. These receptors were taken from an adult in good health.

The chain employs TRBV3-1 (or the pseudogene TRBV3-2) and TRBJ2-7, with D unclear. The CDR3 consists of 14 residues. Trimming pared 4 bases from V and 3 bases from J, leaving 13 bases between. Germline CDR1 reads LGHDT; CDR2 reads YNNKEL (reference sequence). Here the CDR3 DNA reads TGTGCCAGCAGCCCTCTAGAGGTGGTCTACGAGCAGTACTTC. This gives the protein CASSPLEVVYEQYF.

The gene calls are TRBV14 and TRBJ1-6; D is ambiguous. CDR1 SGHDN and CDR2 FVKESK come from the germline V gene. This CDR3 has 15 residues. V lost 1 base to trimming and J lost 7 bases, with 11 bases between them. The CDR3 DNA reads TGTGCCAGCAGCCAAGTACCAGGCGGGAATTCACCCCTCCACTTT. Translated, it gives CASSQVPGGNSPLHF.